These T cell receptor beta chains were read from a single sample in a study of CD8 T cells in ankylosing spondylitis. TCRdb used MiXCR to reprocess the 5' RACE reads, holding one entry per CDR3 protein. The table records roughly 250,000 distinct CDR3 sequences, roughly 8.6% of them present only once. The sample consisted of blood, either unsorted or a sorted T cell fraction (not recorded which). These TCRs come from a male donor with ankylosing spondylitis or in good health (not recorded which). Both conserved end residues are part of each CDR3. Fields, in order: D gene, V gene, J gene, clone size, CDR3 DNA, CDR3 protein. D genes are given only for firm matches. The listing skips clone size in some rows; elsewhere it reads once, few, many or a size class.

TRBD1	TRBV7-2	TRBJ2-1	-	TGTGCCAGCAGCACGACAGGGGTCCGGGAGCAGTTCTTC	CASSTTGVREQFF
-	TRBV5-5	TRBJ2-2	many	TGTGCCAGCAGCTTGACCGGACAGTACACCGGGGAGCTGTTTTTT	CASSLTGQYTGELFF
-	TRBV15	TRBJ2-5	few	TGTGCCACTACTATATGGGGGGAAGAGACCCAGTACTTC	CATTIWGEETQYF
-	TRBV27	TRBJ2-7	many	TGTGCCAGCAGTTTGAATGGTCCTGCCTACGAGCAGTACTTC	CASSLNGPAYEQYF
TRBD2	TRBV29-1	TRBJ2-1	many	TGCAGCGTTGTTGAGGGAGGGCGGTTCAATGAGCAGTTCTTC	CSVVEGGRFNEQFF
-	TRBV7-9	TRBJ2-4	many	TGTGCCAGCAGCCTAGCCGGGACGGAAAAAAACATTCAGTACTTC	CASSLAGTEKNIQYF
-	TRBV9	TRBJ2-3	many	TGTGCCAGCAGCGTAGAGGCGGATACGCAGTATTTT	CASSVEADTQYF
-	TRBV5-1	TRBJ1-2	-	TGCGCCAGCAGCTTGGGCAGTTCCTCTAGGAGCTACACCTTC	CASSLGSSSRSYTF
TRBD2	TRBV7-9	TRBJ2-3	few	TGTGCCAGCAGGGGGACTAGCGGGACCACAGATACGCAGTATTTT	CASRGTSGTTDTQYF
TRBD1	TRBV5-1	TRBJ2-5	-	TGCGCCAGCAGCGCAGGGGGCCCCAGGGAGACCCAGTACTTC	CASSAGGPRETQYF
TRBD2	TRBV20-1	TRBJ2-1	many	TGCAGTGCTTCAGGGACTAGCGGGAGTTACAATGAGCAGTTCTTC	CSASGTSGSYNEQFF
TRBD1	TRBV3-1	TRBJ1-1	many	TGTGCCAGCAGCCCCAAGGGACAGCAGAACACTGAAGCTTTCTTT	CASSPKGQQNTEAFF
-	TRBV5-5	TRBJ2-1	-	TGTGCCAGCAGGCCGGACGGTCACAATGAGCAGTTCTTC	CASRPDGHNEQFF